Described below is a single T cell receptor (beta chain) sequence and its context. Its antigen is not identified. The CDR3 extends over 16 amino acids. Germline CDR1 reads SEHNR; CDR2 reads FQNEAQ (reference sequence). This sample stems from a study of human CD8 memory T cell subsets. The study, taken as a whole, reports: Similar levels of high diversity, measured as normalized Shannon-Wiener diversity, were found in stem-like memory and precursor exhausted T cells, which was not the case for effector memory cells.

Construction of TCR beta libraries was accomplished by means of UMI-labeled 5' RACE. Reanalyzing the 5' RACE reads, TCRdb keeps one entry per CDR3 protein, without DNA. The repertoire table contains 10,000 to 15,000 distinct CDR3 sequences. RNA originated from duplicate vials containing about 140,000 sorted CD8+ T cells per subset. This chain links TRBV7-9 with TRBJ2-1; the D call of TRBD2 rests on TCRdb alone, since no DNA is present to check it. The sequencing input was CD8+ T cells from PBMCs. This clonotype originated in a human donor in good health. The CDR3 reads CASSTTGTKEINEQFF.